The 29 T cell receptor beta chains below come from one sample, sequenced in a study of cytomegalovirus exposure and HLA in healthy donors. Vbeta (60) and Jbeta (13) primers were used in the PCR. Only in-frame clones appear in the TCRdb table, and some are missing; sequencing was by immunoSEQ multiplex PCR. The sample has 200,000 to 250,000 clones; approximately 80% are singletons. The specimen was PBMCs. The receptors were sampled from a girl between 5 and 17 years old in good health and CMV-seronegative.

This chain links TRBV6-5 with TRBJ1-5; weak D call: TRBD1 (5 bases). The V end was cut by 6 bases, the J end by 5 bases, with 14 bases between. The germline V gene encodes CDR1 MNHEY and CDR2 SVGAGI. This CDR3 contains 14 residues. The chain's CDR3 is CASRFTRADQPQHF. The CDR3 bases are TGTGCCAGCAGATTCACCAGGGCCGATCAGCCCCAGCATTTT.

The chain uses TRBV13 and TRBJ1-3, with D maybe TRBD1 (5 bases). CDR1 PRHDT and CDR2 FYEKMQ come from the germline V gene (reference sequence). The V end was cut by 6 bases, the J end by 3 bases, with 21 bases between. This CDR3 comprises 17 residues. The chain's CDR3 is CASRKTKGRWSGNTIYF. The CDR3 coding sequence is TGTGCCAGCAGAAAAACCAAGGGGCGCTGGAGTGGAAACACCATATATTTT.

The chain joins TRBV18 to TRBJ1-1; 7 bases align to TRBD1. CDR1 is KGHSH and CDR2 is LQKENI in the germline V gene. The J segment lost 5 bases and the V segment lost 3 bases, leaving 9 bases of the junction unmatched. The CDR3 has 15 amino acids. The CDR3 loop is CASSPQDRVLTEAFF. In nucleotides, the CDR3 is TGTGCCAGCTCACCGCAAGACAGGGTGTTAACTGAAGCTTTCTTT.

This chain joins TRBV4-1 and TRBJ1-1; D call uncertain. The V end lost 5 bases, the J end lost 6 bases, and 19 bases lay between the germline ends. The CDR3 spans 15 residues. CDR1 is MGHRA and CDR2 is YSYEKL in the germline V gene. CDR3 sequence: CASSSRPVTRAEAFF. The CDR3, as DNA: TGCGCCAGCAGCTCCCGCCCTGTTACGCGCGCTGAAGCTTTCTTT.

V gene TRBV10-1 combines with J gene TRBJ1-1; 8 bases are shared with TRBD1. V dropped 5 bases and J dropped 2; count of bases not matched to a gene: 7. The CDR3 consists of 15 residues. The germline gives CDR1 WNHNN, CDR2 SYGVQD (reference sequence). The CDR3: CASSRDRGGNTEAFF. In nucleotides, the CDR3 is TGCGCCAGCAGTAGAGACAGGGGTGGTAACACTGAAGCTTTCTTT.

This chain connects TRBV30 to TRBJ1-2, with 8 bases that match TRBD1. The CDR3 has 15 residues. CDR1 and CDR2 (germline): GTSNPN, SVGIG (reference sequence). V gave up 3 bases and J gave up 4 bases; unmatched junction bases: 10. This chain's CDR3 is CAWSQIGTGLYGYTF. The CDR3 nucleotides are TGTGCCTGGAGCCAAATCGGGACAGGTCTCTATGGCTACACCTTC.

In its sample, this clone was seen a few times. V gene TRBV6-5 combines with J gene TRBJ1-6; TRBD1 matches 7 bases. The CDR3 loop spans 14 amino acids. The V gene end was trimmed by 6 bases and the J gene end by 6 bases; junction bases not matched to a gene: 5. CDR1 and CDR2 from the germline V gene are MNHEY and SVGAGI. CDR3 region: CASRQQGSNSPLHF. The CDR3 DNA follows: TGTGCCAGCAGGCAACAGGGGAGTAATTCACCCCTCCACTTT.

The CDR3 loop reads CASSRRDRGYQPQHF. For the CDR3, the DNA is TGTGCCAGTAGCCGGCGGGACAGGGGATATCAGCCCCAGCATTTT. J is TRBJ1-5 and V is TRBV19, with 10 bases lining up with TRBD1. This CDR3 spans 15 amino acids. CDR1 and CDR2 (germline): LNHDA, SQIVND (reference sequence). Trimming removed 6 bases from V and 5 bases from J; junction bases left unmatched: 7. Filled out from reference TRBV19 and TRBJ1-5, the complete variable domain reads DGGITQSPKYLFRKEGQNVTLSCEQNLNHDAMYWYRQDPGQGLRLIYYSQIVNDFQKGDIAEGYSVSREKKESFPLTVTSAQKNPTAFYLCASSRRDRGYQPQHFGDGTRLSIL.

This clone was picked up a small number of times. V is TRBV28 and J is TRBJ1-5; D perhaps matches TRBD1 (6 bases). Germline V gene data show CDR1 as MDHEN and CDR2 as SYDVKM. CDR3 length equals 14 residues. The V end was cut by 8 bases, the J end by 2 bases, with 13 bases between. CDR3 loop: CASSTRQGNQPQHF. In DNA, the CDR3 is TGTGCCAGCTCCACCCGACAGGGCAATCAGCCCCAGCATTTT.

The CDR3 here is CASSLRGRNTGELFF. The CDR3 nucleotides read TGTGCCAGCAGTTTAAGAGGGAGGAACACCGGGGAGCTGTTTTTT. The V gene is TRBV27, the J gene TRBJ2-2, with a possible D match to TRBD2 (5 bases). The CDR3 extends over 15 amino acids. Germline lookup yields CDR1 MNHEY and CDR2 SMNVEV (reference sequence). V shed 2 bases and J shed 1 base, with 8 bases lying between them.

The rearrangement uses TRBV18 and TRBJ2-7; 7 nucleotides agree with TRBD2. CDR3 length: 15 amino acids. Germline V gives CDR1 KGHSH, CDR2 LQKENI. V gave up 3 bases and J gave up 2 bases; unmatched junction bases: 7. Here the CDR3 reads CASSPGTTATYEQYF. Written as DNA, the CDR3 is TGTGCCAGCTCACCCGGGACTACGGCTACCTACGAGCAGTACTTC. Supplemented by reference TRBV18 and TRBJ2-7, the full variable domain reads NAGVMQNPRHLVRRRGQEARLRCSPMKGHSHVYWYRQLPEEGLKFMVYLQKENIIDESGMPKERFSAEFPKEGPSILRIQQVVRGDSAAYFCASSPGTTATYEQYFGPGTRLTVT.

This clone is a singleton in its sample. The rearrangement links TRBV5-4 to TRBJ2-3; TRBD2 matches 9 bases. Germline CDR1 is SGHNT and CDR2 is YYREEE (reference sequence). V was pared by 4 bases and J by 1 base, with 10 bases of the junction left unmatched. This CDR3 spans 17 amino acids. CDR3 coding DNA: TGTGCCAGCAGCCCGAGGGGATTAGCGGGAGGCACAGATACGCAGTATTTT. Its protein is CASSPRGLAGGTDTQYF.

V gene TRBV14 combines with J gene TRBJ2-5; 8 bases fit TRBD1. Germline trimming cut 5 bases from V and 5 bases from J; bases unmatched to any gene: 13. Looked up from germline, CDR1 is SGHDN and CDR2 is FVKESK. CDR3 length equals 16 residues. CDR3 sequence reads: CASSYSRDRLRETQYF. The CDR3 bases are TGTGCCAGCAGCTATTCCCGGGACAGGCTTCGGGAGACCCAGTACTTC.

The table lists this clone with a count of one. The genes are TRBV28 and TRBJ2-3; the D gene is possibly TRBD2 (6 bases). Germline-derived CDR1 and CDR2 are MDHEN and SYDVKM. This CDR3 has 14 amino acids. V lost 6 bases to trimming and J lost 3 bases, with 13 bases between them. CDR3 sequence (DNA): TGTGCCAGCAGATGGCGGGACGCGACAGATACGCAGTATTTT. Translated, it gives CASRWRDATDTQYF.

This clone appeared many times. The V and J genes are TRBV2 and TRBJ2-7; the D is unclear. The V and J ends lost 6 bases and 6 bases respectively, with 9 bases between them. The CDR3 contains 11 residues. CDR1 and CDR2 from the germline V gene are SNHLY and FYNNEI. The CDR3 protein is CASRRSLEQYF. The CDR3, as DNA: TGTGCCAGCAGGCGGTCTCTCGAGCAGTACTTC.

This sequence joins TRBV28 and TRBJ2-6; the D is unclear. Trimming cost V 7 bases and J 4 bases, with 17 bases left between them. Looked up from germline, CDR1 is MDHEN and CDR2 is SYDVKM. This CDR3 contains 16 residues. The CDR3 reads CASTSDLSPGANVLTF. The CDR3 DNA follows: TGTGCCAGCACCTCCGATTTAAGCCCGGGGGCCAACGTCCTGACTTTC.

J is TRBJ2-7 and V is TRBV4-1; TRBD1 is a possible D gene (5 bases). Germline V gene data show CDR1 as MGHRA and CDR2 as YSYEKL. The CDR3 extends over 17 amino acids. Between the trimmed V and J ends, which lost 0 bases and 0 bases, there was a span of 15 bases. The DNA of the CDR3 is TGCGCCAGCAGCCAAGATACACTGCCAGGGTCCTCCTACGAGCAGTACTTC. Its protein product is CASSQDTLPGSSYEQYF.

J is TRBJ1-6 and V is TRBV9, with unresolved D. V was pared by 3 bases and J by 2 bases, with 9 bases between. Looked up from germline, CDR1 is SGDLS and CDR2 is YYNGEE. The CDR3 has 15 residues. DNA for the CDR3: TGTGCCAGCAGCGCGACATCGACCTATAATTCACCCCTCCACTTT. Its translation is CASSATSTYNSPLHF.

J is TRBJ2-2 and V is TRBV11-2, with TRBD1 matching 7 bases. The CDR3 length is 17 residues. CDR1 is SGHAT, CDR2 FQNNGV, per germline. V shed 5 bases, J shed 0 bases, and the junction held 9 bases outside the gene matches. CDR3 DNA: TGTGCCAGCAGCCGCTTATGGGACAGCACGAACACCGGGGAGCTGTTTTTT. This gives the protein CASSRLWDSTNTGELFF.

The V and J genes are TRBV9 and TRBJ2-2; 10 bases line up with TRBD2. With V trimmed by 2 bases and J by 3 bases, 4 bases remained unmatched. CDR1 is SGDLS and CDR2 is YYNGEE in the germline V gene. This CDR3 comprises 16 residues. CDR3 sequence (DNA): TGTGCCAGCAGCGTCCTAGCGGGGGACTACACCGGGGAGCTGTTTTTT. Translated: CASSVLAGDYTGELFF.

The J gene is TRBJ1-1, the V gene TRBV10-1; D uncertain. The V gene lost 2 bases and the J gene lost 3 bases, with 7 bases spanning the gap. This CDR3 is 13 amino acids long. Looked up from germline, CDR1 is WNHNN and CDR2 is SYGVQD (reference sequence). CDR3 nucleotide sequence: TGCGCCAGCAGTGAGGGCATATACACTGAAGCTTTCTTT. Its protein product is CASSEGIYTEAFF.

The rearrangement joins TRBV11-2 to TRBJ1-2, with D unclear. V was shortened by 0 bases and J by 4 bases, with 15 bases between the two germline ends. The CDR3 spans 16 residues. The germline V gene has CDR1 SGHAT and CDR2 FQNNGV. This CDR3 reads CASSLDTATAPYGYTF. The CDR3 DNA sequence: TGTGCCAGCAGCTTAGATACCGCAACAGCTCCCTATGGCTACACCTTC.

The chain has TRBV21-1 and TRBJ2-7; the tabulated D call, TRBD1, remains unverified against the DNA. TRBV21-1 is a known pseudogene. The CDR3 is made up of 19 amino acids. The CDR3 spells CASSSRQGASRGVTYEQYF. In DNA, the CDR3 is TGTGCCAGCAGCTCCCGACAGGGAGCTTCTCGGGGTGTTACCTACGAGCAGTACTTC.

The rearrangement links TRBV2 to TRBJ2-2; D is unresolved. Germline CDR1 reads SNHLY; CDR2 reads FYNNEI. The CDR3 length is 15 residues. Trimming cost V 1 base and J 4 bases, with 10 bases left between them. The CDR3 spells CASSEEAVSTGELFF. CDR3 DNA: TGTGCCAGCAGTGAAGAGGCGGTTAGCACCGGGGAGCTGTTTTTT. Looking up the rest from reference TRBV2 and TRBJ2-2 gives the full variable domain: EPEVTQTPSHQVTQMGQEVILRCVPISNHLYFYWYRQILGQKVEFLVSFYNNEISEKSEIFDDQFSVERPDGSNFTLKIRSTKLEDSAMYFCASSEEAVSTGELFFGEGSRLTVL.

The CDR3 region has the DNA TGTGCCAGCACCCTTCGGCAGGGTGCACCCGATTTTAATTCACCCCTCCACTTT. It encodes CASTLRQGAPDFNSPLHF. The chain carries TRBV27 and TRBJ1-6; TRBD1 is a possible D gene (5 bases). CDR1 is MNHEY and CDR2 is SMNVEV in the germline V gene (reference sequence). The CDR3 is made up of 18 amino acids. Deletions cut 7 bases from V and 6 bases from J, with 25 bases between.

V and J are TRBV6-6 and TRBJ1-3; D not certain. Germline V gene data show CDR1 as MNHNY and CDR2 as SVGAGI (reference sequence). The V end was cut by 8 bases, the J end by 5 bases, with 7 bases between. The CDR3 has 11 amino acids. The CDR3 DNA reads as TGTGCCAGCTTGAGGCGAAACACCATATATTTT. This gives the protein CASLRRNTIYF.

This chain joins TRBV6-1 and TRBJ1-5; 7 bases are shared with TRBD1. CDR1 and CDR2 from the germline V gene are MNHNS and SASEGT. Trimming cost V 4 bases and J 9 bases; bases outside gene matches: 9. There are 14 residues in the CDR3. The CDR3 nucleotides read TGTGCCAGCAGTGCCACGACAGGGTCGGGGCCCCAGCATTTT. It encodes CASSATTGSGPQHF.

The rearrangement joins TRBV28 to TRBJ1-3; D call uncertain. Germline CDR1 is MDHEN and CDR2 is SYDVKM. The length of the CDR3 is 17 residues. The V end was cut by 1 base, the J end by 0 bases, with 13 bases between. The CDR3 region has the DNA TGTGCCAGCAGTTTATTGGTGAGCTCTCTCTCTGGAAACACCATATATTTT. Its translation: CASSLLVSSLSGNTIYF.

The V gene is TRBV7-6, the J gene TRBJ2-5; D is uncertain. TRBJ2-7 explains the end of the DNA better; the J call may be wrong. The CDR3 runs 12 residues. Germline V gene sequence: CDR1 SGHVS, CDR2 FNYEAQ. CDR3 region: CASSLGAYEQYF. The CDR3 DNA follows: TGTGCCAGCAGCTTAGGGGCCTACGAGCAGTACTTC.